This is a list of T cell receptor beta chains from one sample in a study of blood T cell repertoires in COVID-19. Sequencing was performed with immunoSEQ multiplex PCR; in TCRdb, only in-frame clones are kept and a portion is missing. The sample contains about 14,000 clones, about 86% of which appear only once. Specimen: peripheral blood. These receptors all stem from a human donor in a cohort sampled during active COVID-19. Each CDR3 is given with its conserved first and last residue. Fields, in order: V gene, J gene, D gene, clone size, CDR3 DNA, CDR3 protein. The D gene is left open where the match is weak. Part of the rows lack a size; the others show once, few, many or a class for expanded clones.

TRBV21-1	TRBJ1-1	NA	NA	TGTGCCAGCAGCAAAGCGAGACAGGGGAGGGGCACTGAAGCTTTCTTT	CASSKARQGRGTEAFF
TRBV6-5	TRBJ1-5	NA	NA	TGTGCCAGCAGTTCCTCCAGAGGGAGCAATCAGCCCCAGCATTTT	CASSSSRGSNQPQHF
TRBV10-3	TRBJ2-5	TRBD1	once	TGTGCCATCAAGGAGAACTCCGGGACAGGGTTCCAAGAGACCCAGTACTTC	CAIKENSGTGFQETQYF
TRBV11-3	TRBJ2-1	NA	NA	TGTGCCAGCAGCTTAGATATTGGGCTAGCGTACAATGAGCAGTTCTTC	CASSLDIGLAYNEQFF
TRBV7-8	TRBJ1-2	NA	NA	TGTGCCAGCAGCTTGAGTCCCTCCGCTAACTATGGCTACACCTTC	CASSLSPSANYGYTF
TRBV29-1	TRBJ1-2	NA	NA	TGCAGCGTTGAAGATCCACCCTCCCGGGACTATGGCTACACCTTC	CSVEDPPSRDYGYTF
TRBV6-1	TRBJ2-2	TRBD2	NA	TGTGCCAGCAGTGAAACGGGGGGATCTGGCGGGGAGCTGTTTTTT	CASSETGGSGGELFF
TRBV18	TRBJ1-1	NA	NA	TGTGCCAGCTCACCTGCCTCTGGCCGAGGTCCTTCCACTGAAGCTTTCTTT	CASSPASGRGPSTEAFF
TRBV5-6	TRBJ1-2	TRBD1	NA	TGTGCCAGCAGCTCGAGACAGGGGGCAAGGGGCTATGGCTACACCTTC	CASSSRQGARGYGYTF
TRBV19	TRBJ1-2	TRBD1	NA	TGTGCCAGTAGACCGACCGGGACAGGGCCCCTGGGTGGCTACACCTTC	CASRPTGTGPLGGYTF
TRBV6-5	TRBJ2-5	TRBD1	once	TGTGCCAGCAGCCTGGGACAGGGAAAAGAGACCCAGTACTTC	CASSLGQGKETQYF
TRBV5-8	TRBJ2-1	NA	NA	TGTGCCAGCAGCGCATGGGGGCGGTACACCGCCAATGAGCAGTTCTTC	CASSAWGRYTANEQFF
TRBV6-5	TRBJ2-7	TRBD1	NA	TGTGCCAGCAGTTCCGGACAGGGTAGCGAGCAGTACTTC	CASSSGQGSEQYF
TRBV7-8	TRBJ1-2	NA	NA	TGTGCCAGCAGCCACGAGGTAACGGCCGGCTACACCTTC	CASSHEVTAGYTF
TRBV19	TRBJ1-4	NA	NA	TGTGCCAGTAGTTCAGGACAGACGGGAAAACTGTTTTTT	CASSSGQTGKLFF
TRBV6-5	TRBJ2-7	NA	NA	TGTGCCAGCAGCCCAAACAGGGTCTGGCACGAGCAGTACTTC	CASSPNRVWHEQYF
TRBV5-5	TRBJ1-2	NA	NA	TGTGCCAGCAGCTTGTGGGAGGGTCCCATCTATGGCTACACCTTC	CASSLWEGPIYGYTF
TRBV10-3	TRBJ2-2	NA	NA	TGTGCCATCAGGCCGCTGTGGGCCCCCACCGGGGAGCTGTTTTTT	CAIRPLWAPTGELFF
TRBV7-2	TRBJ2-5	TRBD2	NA	TGTGCCAGCAGATACGGGACTAGCGGATACCAAGAGACCCAGTACTTC	CASRYGTSGYQETQYF
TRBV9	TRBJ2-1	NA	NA	TGTGCCAGCAGCCCCTCCGGGACACGAGTAGTGCAGTTCTTC	CASSPSGTRVVQFF
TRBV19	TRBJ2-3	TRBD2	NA	TGTGCCAGTAGCACGGGGACTAGCGGTAGCACAGATACGCAGTATTTT	CASSTGTSGSTDTQYF
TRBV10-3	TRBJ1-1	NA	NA	TGTGCCATCAGTGTGACAGGAGTGAACACTGAAGCTTTCTTT	CAISVTGVNTEAFF
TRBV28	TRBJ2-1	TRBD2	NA	TGTGCCAGCAGTTTGGGGGGACTAAGGTACAATGAGCAGTTCTTC	CASSLGGLRYNEQFF
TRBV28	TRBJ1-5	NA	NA	TGTGCCAGCAGTTTAAATGGCAGGGGATCCCAGCCCCAGCATTTT	CASSLNGRGSQPQHF
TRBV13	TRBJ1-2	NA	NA	TGTGCCAGCAGCTTAGGGGGGACTGGCTATGGCTACACCTTC	CASSLGGTGYGYTF
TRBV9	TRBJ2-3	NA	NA	TGTGCCAGCAGCGTAGCGGGTAGCGAAATGGGAGATACGCAGTATTTT	CASSVAGSEMGDTQYF
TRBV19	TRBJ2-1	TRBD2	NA	TGTGCCAGTAGTATAATAGTTAGACTAGCGGGCCTCAATGAGCAGTTCTTC	CASSIIVRLAGLNEQFF
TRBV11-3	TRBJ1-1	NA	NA	TGTGCCAGCAGCTCCCCAGCGGGCGGCTTGAACACTGAAGCTTTCTTT	CASSSPAGGLNTEAFF
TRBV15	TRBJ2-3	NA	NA	TGTGCCACCAGCAGGACCGGCGCGGGTGCAGATACGCAGTATTTT	CATSRTGAGADTQYF
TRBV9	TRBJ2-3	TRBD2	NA	TGTGCCAGCAGCGTAGGACTAGCGGAAAGCACAGATACGCAGTATTTT	CASSVGLAESTDTQYF
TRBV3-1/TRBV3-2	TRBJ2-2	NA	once	TGTGCCAGCAGCCGACGTTTTTCAGGCTTGACCGGGGAGCTGTTTTTT	CASSRRFSGLTGELFF
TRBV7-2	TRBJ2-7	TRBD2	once	TGTGCCAGCAGCTTAATTCAGGCGGGAGAAATGACATACGAGCAGTACTTC	CASSLIQAGEMTYEQYF
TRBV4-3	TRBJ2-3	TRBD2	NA	TGCGCCAGCAGCCAAGATCGGGAGGGAGGGCCGTTCTCAGATACGCAGTATTTT	CASSQDREGGPFSDTQYF
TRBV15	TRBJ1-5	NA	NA	TGTGCCACCAGCAGAGAAAGAGTCCGAGGCGGTCAGCCCCAGCATTTT	CATSRERVRGGQPQHF
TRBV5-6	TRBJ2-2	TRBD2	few	TGTGCCAGCAGCTTGAATGCAGCGGGGGCCTTTTACCTCACCGGGGAGCTGTTTTTT	CASSLNAAGAFYLTGELFF
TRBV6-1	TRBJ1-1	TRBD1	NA	TGTGCCAGCAGTGAACAGGGGGCTAACACTGAAGCTTTCTTT	CASSEQGANTEAFF
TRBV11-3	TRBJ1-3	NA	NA	TGTGCCAGCAGCTTCCTTAATTCTGGAAACACCATATATTTT	CASSFLNSGNTIYF
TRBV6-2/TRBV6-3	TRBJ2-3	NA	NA	TGTGCCAGCCGCCTAACCTCTAGCGCCTTTAGCACAGATACGCAGTATTTT	CASRLTSSAFSTDTQYF
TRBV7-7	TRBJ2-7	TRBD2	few	TGTGCCAGCAGCTTAGCGGGGAGCGGGAGTCACGAGCAGTACTTC	CASSLAGSGSHEQYF
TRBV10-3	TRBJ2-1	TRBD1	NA	TGTGCCATCAGTGAAGGGACAGGGGCCTACAATGAGCAGTTCTTC	CAISEGTGAYNEQFF
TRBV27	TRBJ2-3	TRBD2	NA	TGTGCCAGCAGTATGGGACTAGCGGGAGTGGGAGCAGATACGCAGTATTTT	CASSMGLAGVGADTQYF
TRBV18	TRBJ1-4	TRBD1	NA	TGTGCCAGCTCCAGCGCCCCACAGGGGGTGGTTCCTGAAAAACTGTTTTTT	CASSSAPQGVVPEKLFF
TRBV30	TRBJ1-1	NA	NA	TGTGCCTGGAGTCTCGGGGGGACTGAAGCTTTCTTT	CAWSLGGTEAFF
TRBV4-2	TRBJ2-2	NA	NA	TGTGCCAGCAGCCAGGAGGGGACCCTGGCGATTAGCGGGGAGCTGTTTTTT	CASSQEGTLAISGELFF
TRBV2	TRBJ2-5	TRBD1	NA	TGTGCCAGCAGTGCCTGGGACAGAAAAGAGACCCAGTACTTC	CASSAWDRKETQYF
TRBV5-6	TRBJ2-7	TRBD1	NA	TGTGCCAGCAGCTTAGGACAGGGGGCTGTCGAGCAGTACTTC	CASSLGQGAVEQYF
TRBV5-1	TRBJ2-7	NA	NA	TGCGCCAGCAGCTCCCAACAGTCGTACGAGCAGTACTTC	CASSSQQSYEQYF
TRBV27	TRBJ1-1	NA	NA	TGTGCCAGCAGCCGGGGTGTGAACACTGAAGCTTTCTTT	CASSRGVNTEAFF
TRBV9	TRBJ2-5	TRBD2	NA	TGTGCCAGCAGTTCGGGTACAAGCGGGGGGGCATTGGGAGAGACCCAGTACTTC	CASSSGTSGGALGETQYF